This T cell receptor (beta chain) appears in the sequencing data of a study of blood T cell repertoires in COVID-19. Study-level information: Recovered participants had two consecutive negative NP/OP PCR tests, healthcare professional clearance, or symptom resolution. The samples span acute and convalescent COVID-19 from the United States, Italy and Spain. Sample material is recorded as cDNA or gDNA derived from T cells, B-cell-depleted T cells, or PBMCs.

Original methodology: Estimated nucleated cell counts came from reference gene primer amplification. The table came from immunoSEQ multiplex PCR; TCRdb's copy has only in-frame clones and leaves some out. V and J calls and clone size are copied from that table; D and trimming were computed from the DNA. The sample shows 250,000 to 300,000 clones, more than 70% of them seen only once. The sequence derives from a woman between 55 and 75 years old in a cohort exposed to, infected with or recovered from COVID-19 (not recorded which). Sequencing used PBMCs or T cells enriched from blood (not recorded which).

The CDR3 sequence: CASSPPPGRLIAKNIQYF. CDR3 nucleotide sequence: TGTGCCAGCAGCCCCCCCCCGGGTCGACTAATAGCCAAAAACATTCAGTACTTC. The chain is built from TRBV6-4 and TRBJ2-4; D is perhaps TRBD2 (5 bases). From germline, CDR1 is MRHNA and CDR2 SNTAGT. The CDR3 has 18 residues. V was clipped by 6 bases and J by 0 bases, with 21 bases between them.